These T cell receptor beta chains were read from a single sample in a study of blood T cell repertoires in COVID-19. This table comes from immunoSEQ multiplex PCR, and its TCRdb copy is limited to in-frame clones, with some not included. This sample yields 250,000 to 350,000 clones, of which 75% to 90% are seen a single time; roughly 5.9% belongs to the top ten. Sequenced: peripheral blood. These TCRs come from a woman between 45 and 65 years old with COVID-19, enrolled during active disease. The conserved cysteine and the conserved F or W are not part of the CDR3 here.

CDR3aa: ASSVRDSLGNEQF; v_gene: TRBV11-3
CDR3aa: AWSTQGRGTEAF; v_gene: TRBV30
CDR3aa: ASSFETSGDNTGELF; v_gene: TRBV6-4
CDR3aa: ASSHPRGSDTQY; v_gene: TRBV7-9
CDR3aa: ASRIRRGDSGANVLT; v_gene: TRBV10-2
CDR3aa: ASSLVAGGFYEQY; v_gene: TRBV7-2
CDR3aa: ASSPSEGARTEAF; v_gene: TRBV18
CDR3aa: AASPGQPFGEQY; v_gene: TRBV19
CDR3aa: ASSRLQGTANEKLF; v_gene: TRBV7-9
CDR3aa: ASSLLLRGNTGELF; v_gene: TRBV5-5
CDR3aa: ASSLEGASTDTQY; v_gene: TRBV5-1
CDR3aa: ASSLRGGTSRNIQY; v_gene: TRBV7-9
CDR3aa: ASSHARGLAGGPGTGELF; v_gene: TRBV4-3
CDR3aa: SAWGEETRY; v_gene: TRBV20-1
CDR3aa: ASSLMIIGGNTEAF; v_gene: TRBV5-1
CDR3aa: ASIPRTRGNYGYT; v_gene: TRBV7-9
CDR3aa: SASRGQSTDTQY; v_gene: TRBV20-1